This T cell receptor beta chain was recorded in a study of cytomegalovirus exposure and HLA in healthy donors listed by TCRdb under 2017. In terms of the full investigation: An earlier analysis of some 600 of the donors reported approximately 280 Gb of sequence data and 117 million unique TCR beta sequences obtained from approximately 180 million T cells. Around 320 gigabases of sequencing data and approximately 80 million unique TCR sequences were included in an early release covering roughly 700 HLA-typed donors. Among the roughly 400 genotyped donors, 81% belonged to the genetic ancestry cluster associated with self-reported Caucasian donors. The study aimed to test whether cataloging public T cell receptors could reveal signatures of past pathogen exposure. The study profiled the T cell repertoires of 500 to 800 subjects by immunosequencing and related them to cytomegalovirus serostatus. In addition to the first cohort of 666 subjects, a separate validation cohort of 130 or so different subjects was used. The study combined high-throughput TCR immunosequencing, statistical association of individual TCRs with disease status, and machine learning to predict cytomegalovirus infection status. To study patterns of TCR occurrence, a later analysis re-analyzed previously published TCR beta repertoires from around 660 donors and added high-resolution HLA genotyping. In the later analysis, no new phenotypic data were used to find candidate immune exposures; instead, reliance was placed on TCR beta sequences and their occurrence across donors. An earlier analysis of around 580 of the donors used high-throughput TCR beta sequencing to judge whether each TCR beta V gene segment behaved as functional or pseudogenic. Alongside the repertoire data, information on donor age, sex, ethnicity and CMV serostatus was compiled. A later genetic analysis took genome-wide SNP genotypes for about 55% of the 666 donors and used that subset as a discovery cohort. All discovery cohort repertoires had been generated using a single sequencing platform. Both class I and class II loci were covered by HLA typing, at four-digit resolution. The number of donors typed differed by locus, with roughly 629-640 for A, B, C, DRB1 and DQB1, approximately 500 for DQA1, 600 to 610 for DPA1, and about 450 for DPB1. Roughly five DR-DQ haplotypes were treated as single units for association and clustering because of strong linkage in the cohort. Among some 410 genotyped donors of the cohort, an average of around 250,000 unique TCR beta nucleotide sequences was sequenced per donor, of which 15% to 20% were non-productive.

Receptor amplification or capture employed the immunoSEQ multiplex PCR assay. For the multiplex PCR, a mixture combining 60 forward primers for TCR Vbeta segments and 13 reverse primers for TCR Jbeta segments was used. The CDR3 region of rearranged TCR beta genes was amplified from genomic DNA by a multiplex PCR assay. The amplified TCR beta libraries were sequenced on the Illumina HiSeq System as 87-base-pair reads. Under the source paper's analysis protocol: Across the 666 repertoires, a later analysis counted 80 million or so unique TCR beta chains, roughly 11 million of which were shared by at least two donors. To remove PCR and sequencing errors, raw reads were error-corrected and collapsed into unique sequences using a nearest-neighbor algorithm that merged closely related sequences. CDR3 sequences were aligned to IMGT reference sequences to assign V, D and J gene segments. Each retained sequence needed at least a six-nucleotide match to both a V gene segment and a J gene segment. A rearrangement counted as productive if the CDR3 had no stop codons and remained in frame with V and J, and every other rearrangement counted as non-productive. CDR3 was defined by IMGT convention, running from the second conserved V-encoded cysteine to the conserved J-encoded phenylalanine. Sequences without an unambiguous match to a single V gene segment were excluded from the earlier analysis of 500 to 700 of the donors. In an earlier analysis of about 590 of the donors, a V segment was called functional when productive rearrangements were above 56.7%, and segregating when the standard deviation between donors exceeded 5%. A statistical classification framework was developed to diagnose cytomegalovirus status using the catalog of TCR beta chain sequences. In a later analysis, V and J genes were assigned by comparing TCR nucleotide sequences against IMGT/GENE-DB human TR gene sequences. Using the TCRdist pipeline, a later analysis assigned CDR3 sequences along with most-parsimonious VDJ recombination scenarios. A later analysis defined each TCR beta chain by its CDR3 amino acid sequence plus V-gene family, and excluded reads lacking a unique V-gene family. A later analysis removed several hundred highly shared, low-generation-probability nucleotide sequences to deal with suspected cross-contamination and a sequencing artifact. A later analysis calculated a clonal expansion index for each public chain from normalized within-repertoire ranks of inferred template counts. A later analysis computed generation probabilities with a VDJ recombination model fitted to out-of-frame rearrangements, and checked the results against IGoR. In a later analysis, hypergeometric tests were used to score TCR-TCR, TCR-HLA and TCR-CMV co-occurrence, with a repertoire-size bias correction applied to TCR pairs. A later analysis estimated false discovery rates by permuting HLA or CMV assignments 20 times. In a later analysis, co-occurring TCRs were grouped using DBSCAN, and TCRdist sequence similarity was added for clustering within HLA-allele-positive subsets. For co-occurrence clustering, repertoires with fewer than 30,000 or more than 120,000 public chains were excluded, along with about five repertoires with anomalous nucleotide sharing. This immuneACCESS table, as held by TCRdb, lists in-frame sequences with V and J called but not all clones. Of the missing ones, under half trace to an unresolved V gene in checked studies; the others have no known cause. The V and J calls and clone size are taken from that table; D and trimming were inferred from the DNA. Within this sample are about 130,000 clones, with around four fifths of them counted one time only. Of the sample, 20% falls within the top ten clones.

The cohort was made up of under 800 healthy bone marrow donors. At the time of sampling, every cohort member was nominally healthy, though immune exposures that went unrecorded were likely present. The donor was CMV seropositive and belonged to the group of about 290 seropositive cohort members. Every donor gave a peripheral blood sample, and the peripheral blood mononuclear cells from that sample were used for TCR beta sequencing. The Qiagen DNeasy Blood Extraction Kit was used to extract genomic DNA from the blood cell samples. Including cysteine and phenylalanine, the CDR3 has 14 amino acids. Only CDR3 DNA remains: 42 bases, in frame from the first base. CDR1 and CDR2 are drawn from the germline V gene (reference sequence): GTSNPN, SVGIG. Germline trimming amounts to 4 bases on V and 4 bases on J, with 9 as the count of junction bases outside the gene matches. The paper's findings and limits, for the study overall: According to a later analysis, parvovirus B19, influenza, CMV and Epstein-Barr virus appeared linked to several top co-occurrence clusters. When HLA alleles, especially DR and DQ, strongly co-occurred, attributing TCR associations to individual alleles was difficult. The cohort was sequenced for TCR beta chains only, and without alpha or paired-chain data the features that could be detected were limited. Presence/absence analyses assumed roughly uniform sequencing depth across donors, an assumption that may not hold. The study gave a list of 150 to 200 TCR beta chains associated with cytomegalovirus. Over 15 rarely observed V segments, including chromosome 9 orphons, were excluded from the earlier analysis of a few hundred of the donors because counts were too low. Because HLA typing was unavailable for some donors at each locus, only the typed subset was used in association tests. Most CMV-associated TCR beta chains appeared to be HLA-restricted in a later analysis, and the HLA associations seemed to be driven largely by CMV exposure. A later genetic analysis reported fewer N-insertions in productive TCRs among donors in an Asian-associated ancestry cluster than the roughly 670-donor mean. An earlier analysis of roughly 570 of the donors showed that most TCR beta V segments appeared in productive rearrangements either about 90% or about 30% of the time, which broadly matched IMGT annotations. The 87-base-pair reads could not distinguish some IMGT-functional V segments, including TRBV6-2 and TRBV6-3, so those segments were excluded. A group of highly shared sequence variants was considered likely to be a technical artifact of the sequencing pipeline. Across donors, most TCR sequences were observed very rarely, whereas some public TCRs were present in many individuals. The authors suggested that the approach could potentially be generalized to other disease states and immunological phenotypes. A later analysis found that HLA-associated TCR beta chains were more clonally expanded and had lower generation probabilities than equally common non-associated chains. Immune exposure information for the cohort was limited to CMV serostatus. A later genetic analysis associated a missense DCLRE1C variant with V-gene and J-gene trimming of TCR beta chains, and an independent cohort replicated the association. At a false discovery rate of 0.05, a later analysis linked approximately 18,000 TCR beta sequences to specific HLA alleles. A further reported finding was that TCR beta sequences accurately predicted the HLA-A and HLA-B alleles for most subjects in the first cohort. In both the original and validation cohorts, the classifier was reported to diagnose cytomegalovirus status with high specificity and sensitivity. Linkage disequilibrium might explain the correlated functional status among segregating V segments, but an unknown experimental factor could not be ruled out. Three of the identified cytomegalovirus-associated TCR beta chains were confirmed in vitro to be specific for cytomegalovirus antigens. In a later analysis, TCR association rates were found to vary across HLA loci, with the most associated TCRs seen for DRB1 alleles and the fewest for HLA-C alleles.

On this clone itself: The clone's antigen remains unknown. The input lacks base qualities; no much larger clone sits a single base away.

Sequencing input: PBMCs. The rearranged segments are TRBV30 and TRBJ2-7; TRBD2 lines up with 8 middle nucleotides. This TCR was sampled from a man between 18 and 35 years old in good health and CMV-seropositive. The DNA sequence is as follows: TGTGCCTGGATCTTGTCGGGGGGGCCGTACGAGCAGTACTTC. It specifies CAWILSGGPYEQYF.